The rows below give T cell receptor beta chains drawn from one sample of a study of shared clonotypes between healthy human individuals. Repertoires were generated with immunoSEQ multiplex PCR, while TCRdb's copy carries only in-frame clones and drops some. The table records around 550,000 clones, roughly 95% of them present only once. Sequencing used naive CD8+ T cells sorted from blood. The receptors here all came from a woman in her twenties or thirties in good health. The CDR3 runs from the conserved cysteine through the conserved F or W. The D gene is left open where the match is weak. Only some rows state a clone size, as once, few, many or a class for expanded clones.

cdr3_length: 13
j_call: TRBJ1-1
clone_size: .
d_call: .
v_call: TRBV19
cdr3_nt: TGTGCCAGTAGTCTCTTCGGGAACACTGAAGCTTTCTTT
cdr3_aa: CASSLFGNTEAFF

cdr3_length: 15
j_call: TRBJ2-1
clone_size: .
d_call: TRBD2
v_call: TRBV5-6
cdr3_nt: TGTGCCAGCAGCAGGAGACTAGCGCAGATCAATGAGCAGTTCTTC
cdr3_aa: CASSRRLAQINEQFF

cdr3_length: 14
j_call: TRBJ1-2
clone_size: .
d_call: .
v_call: TRBV6-6
cdr3_nt: TGTGCCAGCAGCCCCGGGACACCTAACTATGGCTACACCTTC
cdr3_aa: CASSPGTPNYGYTF

cdr3_length: 12
j_call: TRBJ1-1
clone_size: .
d_call: .
v_call: TRBV7-9
cdr3_nt: TGTGCCAGCAGCCCAGGAGTTATGGAAGCTTTCTTT
cdr3_aa: CASSPGVMEAFF

cdr3_length: 13
j_call: TRBJ2-2
clone_size: .
d_call: .
v_call: TRBV11-2
cdr3_nt: TGTGCCAGCAGCTTAGTTGGGACAGGGGAGCTGTTTTTT
cdr3_aa: CASSLVGTGELFF

cdr3_length: 15
j_call: TRBJ2-7
clone_size: .
d_call: .
v_call: TRBV6-1
cdr3_nt: TGTGCCAGCAGTGAATGGGACTCCTTAAACTACGAGCAGTACTTC
cdr3_aa: CASSEWDSLNYEQYF

cdr3_length: 14
j_call: TRBJ1-3
clone_size: .
d_call: .
v_call: TRBV15
cdr3_nt: TGTGCCACCAGCAGAGATTGGGGTTCGGACAGAATATATTTT
cdr3_aa: CATSRDWGSDRIYF

cdr3_length: 13
j_call: TRBJ1-1
clone_size: few
d_call: .
v_call: TRBV7-9
cdr3_nt: TGTGCCATCACCTTAGGCGGCAGCACTGAAGCTTTCTTT
cdr3_aa: CAITLGGSTEAFF

cdr3_length: 12
j_call: TRBJ2-7
clone_size: .
d_call: .
v_call: TRBV19
cdr3_nt: TGTGCCAGTAGTATATCAGGGAACGAGCAGTACTTC
cdr3_aa: CASSISGNEQYF

cdr3_length: 15
j_call: TRBJ2-1
clone_size: .
d_call: .
v_call: TRBV7-9
cdr3_nt: TGTGCCAGCAGCCCCCGGGTGGGAGACTACAATGAGCAGTTCTTC
cdr3_aa: CASSPRVGDYNEQFF

cdr3_length: 18
j_call: TRBJ2-1
clone_size: .
d_call: .
v_call: TRBV15
cdr3_nt: TGTGCCACCAGCAGAGATCGGAGAACTCAGGGGAACGACAATGAGCAGTTCTTC
cdr3_aa: CATSRDRRTQGNDNEQFF

cdr3_length: 17
j_call: TRBJ2-3
clone_size: .
d_call: TRBD2
v_call: TRBV27
cdr3_nt: TGTGCCAGCAGTCCCGGACTAGCGGGAGGGATCACAGATACGCAGTATTTT
cdr3_aa: CASSPGLAGGITDTQYF

cdr3_length: 15
j_call: TRBJ2-5
clone_size: .
d_call: TRBD2
v_call: TRBV5-6
cdr3_nt: TGTGCCAGCAGCGATGGACTAGCGGGACAAGAGACCCAGTACTTC
cdr3_aa: CASSDGLAGQETQYF

cdr3_length: 16
j_call: TRBJ2-5
clone_size: .
d_call: TRBD2
v_call: TRBV28
cdr3_nt: TGTGCCAGCAGGGATCTGACTAGCGGTTTCCAAGAGACCCAGTACTTC
cdr3_aa: CASRDLTSGFQETQYF

cdr3_length: 12
j_call: TRBJ2-1
clone_size: .
d_call: .
v_call: TRBV6-4
cdr3_nt: TGTGCCAGCAGTGACTCTCCCGGTGAGCAGTTCTTC
cdr3_aa: CASSDSPGEQFF

cdr3_length: 14
j_call: TRBJ1-5
clone_size: .
d_call: TRBD1
v_call: TRBV6-6
cdr3_nt: TGTGCCAGCAGTATGGGACAGGGGGTCCAGCCCCAGCATTTT
cdr3_aa: CASSMGQGVQPQHF

cdr3_length: 13
j_call: TRBJ2-7
clone_size: .
d_call: .
v_call: TRBV6-5
cdr3_nt: TGTGCCAGCAGTCCAACCCCGACCTACGAGCAGTACTTC
cdr3_aa: CASSPTPTYEQYF

cdr3_length: 12
j_call: TRBJ2-1
clone_size: .
d_call: .
v_call: TRBV7-9
cdr3_nt: TGTGCCAGCAGCTCGACAGGAAATGAGCAGTTCTTC
cdr3_aa: CASSSTGNEQFF

cdr3_length: 13
j_call: TRBJ1-1
clone_size: .
d_call: TRBD1
v_call: TRBV10-2
cdr3_nt: TGCGCCAGCAGTACCACAGGGGGTACTGAAGCTTTCTTT
cdr3_aa: CASSTTGGTEAFF

cdr3_length: 13
j_call: TRBJ1-1
clone_size: .
d_call: .
v_call: TRBV19
cdr3_nt: TGTGCCAGTAGTATAGTCGATGGCACTGAAGCTTTCTTT
cdr3_aa: CASSIVDGTEAFF

cdr3_length: 14
j_call: TRBJ2-7
clone_size: once
d_call: .
v_call: TRBV27
cdr3_nt: TGTGCCAGCAGTTTAGTGGGGAGCTCCTACGAGCAGTACTTC
cdr3_aa: CASSLVGSSYEQYF

cdr3_length: 15
j_call: TRBJ2-7
clone_size: .
d_call: TRBD2
v_call: TRBV6-5
cdr3_nt: TGTGCCAGCAGTGGACTAGCGGGTGAAACCTACGAGCAGTACTTC
cdr3_aa: CASSGLAGETYEQYF

cdr3_length: 15
j_call: TRBJ2-1
clone_size: .
d_call: .
v_call: TRBV7-8
cdr3_nt: TGTGCCAGCAGATGGGGGGCGGGAGACTACAATGAGCAGTTCTTC
cdr3_aa: CASRWGAGDYNEQFF

cdr3_length: 14
j_call: TRBJ2-7
clone_size: .
d_call: TRBD1
v_call: TRBV5-8
cdr3_nt: TGTGCCAGCAGCTCGGGACAGGGGATCTACGAGCAGTACTTC
cdr3_aa: CASSSGQGIYEQYF

cdr3_length: 14
j_call: TRBJ1-2
clone_size: few
d_call: .
v_call: TRBV7-8
cdr3_nt: TGTGCCAGCAGCTTAGAAGACAGCATTTATGGCTACACCTTC
cdr3_aa: CASSLEDSIYGYTF

cdr3_length: 14
j_call: TRBJ2-7
clone_size: .
d_call: .
v_call: TRBV27
cdr3_nt: TGTGCCAGCAGTTTGGAGGGGGCTTTCTACGAGCAGTACTTC
cdr3_aa: CASSLEGAFYEQYF

cdr3_length: 15
j_call: TRBJ2-1
clone_size: once
d_call: TRBD2
v_call: TRBV7-9
cdr3_nt: TGTGCCAGCAGCTTAGTAAGCGGGACGTACAATGAGCAGTTCTTC
cdr3_aa: CASSLVSGTYNEQFF

cdr3_length: 14
j_call: TRBJ2-7
clone_size: .
d_call: .
v_call: TRBV27
cdr3_nt: TGTGCCAGCAGTTTATATGGGGGAGGCTACGAGCAGTACTTC
cdr3_aa: CASSLYGGGYEQYF

cdr3_length: 13
j_call: TRBJ2-7
clone_size: .
d_call: TRBD1
v_call: TRBV29-1
cdr3_nt: TGCAGCGTTGAGTCGGGACAGGGCTACGAGCAGTACTTC
cdr3_aa: CSVESGQGYEQYF

cdr3_length: 15
j_call: TRBJ2-3
clone_size: once
d_call: TRBD2
v_call: TRBV6-5
cdr3_nt: TGTGCCAGCAGTCAGACTAGCGGGAGTAGCGATACGCAGTATTTT
cdr3_aa: CASSQTSGSSDTQYF

cdr3_length: 13
j_call: TRBJ1-5
clone_size: .
d_call: .
v_call: TRBV19
cdr3_nt: TGTGCCAGTAGTTCGGGTCCCGGTCAGCCCCAGCATTTT
cdr3_aa: CASSSGPGQPQHF

cdr3_length: 14
j_call: TRBJ1-1
clone_size: .
d_call: .
v_call: TRBV27
cdr3_nt: TGTGCCAGCAGTACCTTTCGGGGGAACACTGAAGCTTTCTTT
cdr3_aa: CASSTFRGNTEAFF

cdr3_length: 16
j_call: TRBJ2-5
clone_size: .
d_call: .
v_call: TRBV5-1
cdr3_nt: TGCGCCAGCAGTCAAATCGGGGGATCGGGACAGGAGACCCAGTACTTC
cdr3_aa: CASSQIGGSGQETQYF

cdr3_length: 17
j_call: TRBJ2-7
clone_size: .
d_call: TRBD2
v_call: TRBV5-6
cdr3_nt: TGTGCCAGCAGCGACGGACTAGCGGGAGTTTTAAGCTACGAGCAGTACTTC
cdr3_aa: CASSDGLAGVLSYEQYF

cdr3_length: 14
j_call: TRBJ1-4
clone_size: .
d_call: TRBD1
v_call: TRBV27
cdr3_nt: TGTGCCAGCAGTGTGACAGGGGGCTATGAAAAACTGTTTTTT
cdr3_aa: CASSVTGGYEKLFF